The text below deals with one T cell receptor (beta chain). This clone was counted once. There is no known antigen for this receptor. There are no base qualities to consult, and no much larger clone falls within one base. Relative to germline, V is 6 bases shorter and J is 0 bases shorter, with 15 bases between their ends. The CDR3 goes from the cysteine to the phenylalanine over 16 residues. The read is trimmed to its CDR3 DNA, 48 bases read in frame from base 1. From a lookup of the germline V gene, CDR1 and CDR2 are SNHLY and FYNNEI. The donors were healthy, HIV-negative adults who had no recently reported acute infections or vaccinations. All donors were Caucasian adults living in Nashville, Tennessee, USA. CD4+ T cells were enriched by magnetic negative selection, after which naive cells were positively selected on CD45RA and the negative fraction was taken as the memory subset. Blood was collected by leukapheresis, and PBMCs were isolated by Ficoll-Histopaque density gradient centrifugation and then cryopreserved in liquid nitrogen vapor phase. Purity and quantity of every magnetically sorted T cell population were checked by analytical flow cytometry. Each sorted fraction had its genomic DNA isolated and then quantified by UV absorbance on a Nanodrop 2000c.

The data belong to a study of shared clonotypes between healthy human individuals (TCRdb year 2020). At the level of the whole study: A couple of women and a few men aged 18 to 49 years were included in the cohort. For each donor, three plates each were used for CD4 naive and CD4 memory, two plates were used for CD8 naive, and one plate was used for CD8 memory. To estimate repertoire size and how much clonotype sharing occurs between individuals, the study deeply sequenced the blood TCR repertoires of five healthy adults. Different laboratories and diverse techniques were used to prepare libraries and sequence TCR repertoires, to increase sequencing depth and limit assay-specific biases. Between about 0.94 and 8.9 billion PBMCs per donor were obtained by leukapheresis.

What the work shows at the level of the full study, not this receptor alone: Pairwise subsampling indicated that sequencing depth was expected to affect the degree of clonotype sharing among donors. Clonotypes shared by all four sorted-subset donors showed higher generation probabilities than non-shared clonotypes. About 5% of naive CD4, roughly 3.6% of naive CD8, about 2.5% of memory CD4, and roughly 0.4% of memory CD8 clonotypes were shared across a few donors. The small number of donors limited the genetic and exposure-history diversity represented. Even with the large sequencing depth, rarefaction of the sorted-subset datasets indicated that sequencing was incomplete. Estimated clonotype richness was generally larger for naive than for memory subsets. Sampling was limited to blood, and TCR repertoires in tissue likely differ from TCR repertoires in blood.

Using the deep immunoSEQ assay, TCR CDR3 regions were amplified from genomic DNA by multiplex PCR. Extracted genomic DNA from each cell subset was distributed evenly across all wells of several immunoSEQ 96-well plates, and each plate was treated as a replicate. For sorted subsets, around 0.2 ug genomic DNA, equal to 30,000 or so T cell genomes, was loaded into each replicate PCR. Purified libraries were measured with a Qubit 3.0 fluorometer, size-checked on a Bioanalyzer 2100, and measured again with the KAPA Library Quantification kit. Each immunoSEQ 96-well plate was sequenced on its own single-read 150-cycle Illumina NextSeq 550 flow cell. The original methods were these. The immunoSEQ output contained only junctional sequences without quality scores, so filtering could not match that applied to full-length reads. Sequences were annotated with PyIR, a Python wrapper for IgBLAST v1.9, and V/J genes and CDR3 were assigned using IMGT germline references. Reads were filtered out if the reads had weak V/J assignments (E-value above 1e-6), no CDR3, stop codons, out-of-frame junctions, or ambiguous translated residues. A V3J clonotype was defined by an identical inferred V gene, J gene, and CDR3 amino acid sequence. To compute the percentage overlap between repertoires, the number of shared unique clonotypes was divided by the size of the smaller repertoire. Richness of each repertoire was evaluated using RTK rarefaction, the Chao1 estimator, and Recon v2.1 estimates of unobserved clonotypes. For all TCRbeta clonotypes obtained by the gDNA method from several donors, generation probabilities were computed with OLGA. The source is immuneACCESS, and TCRdb retained only in-frame sequences with V and J called. Part of the clones is not carried over; for the studies checked, unresolved V genes explain less than half of this, and the remainder is unexplained. The V and J calls and the clone size are those of that table, but D and trimming were determined from the DNA. The sample has millions of clones on record, just over 90% of them singletons. The ten largest account for over 0.12% of the sample.

The sequenced material came from naive CD4+ T cells sorted from blood. The cell subset or site label, as the study defines it: CD45RA+ positively selected. The sequence derives from a man younger than 30 in good health. Recombination joined TRBV2 with TRBJ2-1; the D segment might be TRBD1 or TRBD2, since each matches 5 bases. The CDR3 here reads CASRKAAGSSYNEQFF. The DNA reads TGTGCCAGCAGGAAAGCCGCAGGGAGCTCCTACAATGAGCAGTTCTTC.